Listed here are 8 T cell receptor beta chains from one sample, sequenced in a study of blood T cell repertoires in COVID-19. Using immunoSEQ multiplex PCR, the repertoire was profiled, and TCRdb retains in-frame clones only, with some absent. The sample yields 200,000 to 300,000 clones, 70% to 90% seen once. The sample comprised peripheral blood. The receptor set was obtained from a woman aged 60-75 years with COVID-19, enrolled during active disease.

The chain is built from TRBV28 and TRBJ1-1, with TRBD1 as a possible D gene (6 bases). The CDR3 runs 16 residues. V lost 5 bases and J lost 0, with 16 bases in between. Germline values: CDR1 MDHEN, CDR2 SYDVKM. This CDR3 is CASSPLGALMNTEAFF. The CDR3 DNA reads TGTGCCAGCAGTCCTTTGGGGGCCCTCATGAACACTGAAGCTTTCTTT.

This chain uses TRBV15 with TRBJ1-2; TRBD1 aligns across 9 bases. The CDR3 is made up of 15 amino acids. Germline CDR1 reads LNHNV; CDR2 reads YYDKDF (reference sequence). The J segment lost 4 bases and the V segment lost 5 bases, leaving 8 bases of the junction unmatched. CDR3 sequence reads: CATSGSTGGLYGYTF. The CDR3 DNA reads as TGTGCCACCAGCGGATCCACAGGGGGCCTCTATGGCTACACCTTC.

The gene calls are TRBV30 and TRBJ2-2; tentatively, D is TRBD1 (6 bases). The CDR3 is made up of 14 amino acids. Germline CDR1 GTSNPN, CDR2 SVGIG (reference sequence). V lost 0 bases and J lost 1, with 6 bases in between. The CDR3 sequence is CAWSVTGNTGELFF. CDR3 coding DNA: TGTGCCTGGAGTGTGACAGGGAACACCGGGGAGCTGTTTTTT.

V gene TRBV28 combines with J gene TRBJ2-1; TRBD2 aligns across 7 bases. After removal of 2 bases from V and 9 bases from J, the junction contained 10 bases not matched to a gene. This CDR3 has 15 amino acids. CDR1 MDHEN and CDR2 SYDVKM come from the germline V gene. The CDR3 spells CASSLSGGRVGEQFF. Here the CDR3 DNA reads TGTGCCAGCAGTTTAAGTGGTGGGAGGGTTGGTGAGCAGTTCTTC. The full variable domain, with the rest looked up from reference TRBV28 and TRBJ2-1, is DVKVTQSSRYLVKRTGEKVFLECVQDMDHENMFWYRQDPGLGLRLIYFSYDVKMKEKGDIPEGYSVSREKKERFSLILESASTNQTSMYLCASSLSGGRVGEQFFGPGTRLTVL.

This clone was seen a few times. The chain employs TRBV6-6 and TRBJ2-3; TRBD1 is a possible D gene (6 bases). Trimming left V 6 bases short and J 1 base short, with 14 bases between. The CDR3 has 15 residues. The germline gives CDR1 MNHNY, CDR2 SVGAGI (reference sequence). CDR3 nucleotides: TGTGCCAGCAGACTAGGGGGAGTTGGCACAGATACGCAGTATTTT. Encoded protein: CASRLGGVGTDTQYF.

DNA for the CDR3: TGTGCCAGCAGTGAATTGACAGGACACCTGAACACTGAAGCTTTCTTT. The encoded protein is CASSELTGHLNTEAFF. J is TRBJ1-1 and V is TRBV25-1, with D maybe TRBD1 (6 bases). Germline V gene data show CDR1 as MGHDK and CDR2 as SYGVNS. The CDR3 consists of 16 residues. V lost 1 base and J 0 bases, leaving 12 bases between the germline ends.

Of note for this clone: It is unclear where the CDR3 begins or ends on the DNA, so no DNA is shown, and the CDR3 is as TCRdb lists it. The chain couples TRBV30 to TRBJ2-7; no check of the table's D call, TRBD2, against the DNA was made. Ends included, the CDR3 has 12 residues. Germline V gene data show CDR1 as GTSNPN and CDR2 as SVGIG (reference sequence). The CDR3 spells CAWSSSGYEQYF.

This chain connects TRBV23-1 to TRBJ2-2; D unresolved. TRBV23-1 is reported as an ORF; its role is uncertain. Between the trimmed V and J ends, which lost 0 bases and 0 bases, there was a span of 8 bases. There are 16 residues in the CDR3. The CDR3 bases are TGCGCCAGCAGTCAATCTGGGCAACCGAACACCGGGGAGCTGTTTTTT. This translates into CASSQSGQPNTGELFF.